What follows describes a single T cell receptor (beta chain). Its antigen is undetermined. These data originate in a study of cytomegalovirus exposure and HLA in healthy donors. Whole-study context: HLA-typed donors contributed around 85 million unique TCRs, which were held in an early data release.

The study's findings and limits: For TCR beta chains, V- and J-gene trimming was later linked to a missense DCLRE1C variant. In a later analysis, HLA-associated beta chains showed higher expansion and lower generation probabilities than comparable chains.

Germline V gene data show CDR1 as MNHNY and CDR2 as SVGAGI (reference sequence). There are 13 residues in the CDR3. V dropped 5 bases and J dropped 3 bases, with 10 bases sitting between them. The PCR used 60 Vbeta and 13 Jbeta primers. The method was immunoSEQ multiplex PCR; TCRdb's version includes in-frame clones alone and lacks a portion of them. The sample holds 85,000 to 130,000 clones; approximately 82% are singletons and the top ten take 0.9% to 1.5%. The TCR comes from a woman aged 18-29 years in good health and CMV-seronegative. Sequencing was performed on PBMCs. The V gene is TRBV6-6, the J gene TRBJ2-5; maybe TRBD1 (5 bases). The CDR3 spells CASSLGAEETQYF. CDR3 DNA: TGTGCCAGCAGTCTAGGGGCAGAAGAGACCCAGTACTTC.